This T cell receptor (beta chain) is drawn from a study of siplizumab effects on memory and regulatory T cells. The protocol was immunoSEQ multiplex PCR, while the TCRdb copy is restricted to in-frame clones and leaves out a portion. The sample consists of around 86,000 clones, nearly 95% of them appearing once. This CDR3 comprises 14 residues. From germline, CDR1 is SGHTA and CDR2 FQGNSA. Trimming took 3 bases from V and 4 from J, leaving 12 bases between them. The chain employs TRBV7-2 and TRBJ1-2; D uncertain. The source of this sequence is a human donor in good health. Sequenced material: non-Treg CD4+ T cells sorted from blood. This CDR3 is CASSFVDGFYGYTF. CDR3 nucleotides: TGTGCCAGCAGCTTCGTGGACGGATTCTATGGCTACACCTTC.